This T cell receptor (beta chain) was sequenced during a study of cytomegalovirus exposure and HLA in healthy donors. The CDR3 contains 11 residues. Germline V gene lookup returns CDR1 DFQATT and CDR2 SNEGSKA (reference sequence). The V gene lost 5 bases and the J gene lost 5 bases, with 10 bases spanning the gap. Vbeta (60) and Jbeta (13) primers were used in the PCR. Generated by immunoSEQ multiplex PCR, the TCRdb table keeps only in-frame clones and is missing some. The data hold more than 130,000 clones, with 80% observed a single time. This TCR came from a man aged 30 to 39 in good health and CMV-seronegative. The source material was PBMCs. The gene calls are TRBV20-1 and TRBJ2-7; tentative D call: TRBD1 (6 bases). The CDR3 here is CSAAQGDEQYF. The CDR3 region has the DNA TGCAGTGCTGCACAGGGTGACGAGCAGTACTTC.